The sequence of this T cell receptor beta chain was determined in a study of T cells after yellow fever vaccination. Study details: SMART-Seq v4 Ultra Low Input served to prepare low-cell-number fractions. Study-level results: The secondary response showed a weaker magnitude and a faster peak, day 5 versus 15. After the booster, 96% of CD4 and 88% of CD8 primary-response clones were re-detected.

The sample holds a few counts of this clonotype. Its cognate antigen is unknown. CDR1 is DFQATT and CDR2 is SNEGSKA in the germline V gene (reference sequence). J gave up 2 bases and V 3 bases, and 7 bases lay outside the gene matches. The CDR3 spans 15 residues. TCRdb reprocessed the 5' RACE reads via MiXCR and lists one record per CDR3 protein. The repertoire has roughly 250,000 distinct CDR3 sequences, approximately 12% of them found once; the top ten carry about 0.54%. The chain is built from TRBV20-1 and TRBJ2-5; TRBD2 matches 9 bases. Here the sequenced sample was CD4+ T cells sorted from PBMCs, taken 45 days after the yellow fever booster vaccination. The TCR was taken from a man younger than 45 who received the YFV17D yellow fever vaccine. The CDR3 loop is CSARPSSGTQETQYF. CDR3 DNA: TGCAGTGCTAGGCCGTCTAGCGGGACACAAGAGACCCAGTACTTC.